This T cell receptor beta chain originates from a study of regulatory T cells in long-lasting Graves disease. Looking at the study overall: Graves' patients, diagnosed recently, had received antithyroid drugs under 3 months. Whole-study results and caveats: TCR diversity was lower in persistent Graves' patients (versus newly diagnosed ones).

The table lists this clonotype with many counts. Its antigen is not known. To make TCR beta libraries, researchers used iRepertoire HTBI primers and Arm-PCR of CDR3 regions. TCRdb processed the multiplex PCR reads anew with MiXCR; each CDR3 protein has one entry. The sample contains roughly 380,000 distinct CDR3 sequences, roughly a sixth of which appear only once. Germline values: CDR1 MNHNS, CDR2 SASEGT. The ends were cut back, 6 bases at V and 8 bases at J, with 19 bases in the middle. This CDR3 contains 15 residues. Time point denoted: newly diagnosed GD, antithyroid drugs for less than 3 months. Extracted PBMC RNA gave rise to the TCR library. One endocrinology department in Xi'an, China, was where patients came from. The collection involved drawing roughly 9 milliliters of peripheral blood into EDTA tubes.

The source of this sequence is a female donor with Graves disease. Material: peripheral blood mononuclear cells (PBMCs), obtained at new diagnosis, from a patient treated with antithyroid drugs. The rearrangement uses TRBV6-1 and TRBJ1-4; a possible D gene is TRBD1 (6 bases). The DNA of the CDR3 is TGTGCCAGCAGCCCACTGGGGGGCGAGGGGGAAAAACTGTTTTTT. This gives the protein CASSPLGGEGEKLFF.